The 9 T cell receptor beta chains below come from one sample, sequenced in a study of cytomegalovirus exposure and HLA in healthy donors. The PCR had 60 Vbeta and 13 Jbeta primers. Measured with immunoSEQ multiplex PCR; TCRdb has only the in-frame clones, and not every one. This table has about 110,000 clones, more than 65% appearing once. The sequenced material came from PBMCs. These TCRs come from a man in his thirties or forties in good health and CMV-seronegative.

J is TRBJ2-7 and V is TRBV30, with a possible D match to TRBD2 (6 bases). The germline V and J ends were trimmed by 1 base and 2 bases, with 9 bases remaining between them. The length of the CDR3 is 13 residues. The germline gives CDR1 GTSNPN, CDR2 SVGIG (reference sequence). CDR3 bases: TGTGCCTGGAGTGCCGGGACTGCCTACGAGCAGTACTTC. It specifies CAWSAGTAYEQYF.

This clone was detected once. The V gene is TRBV30, the J gene TRBJ2-5, with 7 bases matching TRBD1. The closer fit of TRBJ2-7 to the DNA end suggests the J call may be wrong. This CDR3 spans 16 amino acids. CDR1 GTSNPN and CDR2 SVGIG come from the germline V gene (reference sequence). The CDR3 loop is CAWSGEVGTASYEQYF. The DNA of the CDR3 is TGTGCCTGGAGTGGTGAAGTGGGGACAGCTTCCTACGAGCAGTACTTC.

In its sample, this clone was seen a few times. This rearrangement joins TRBV27 to TRBJ1-1; D gene uncertain. V lost 2 bases and J lost 1, with 5 bases in between. The CDR3 is 13 amino acids. Germline CDR1 is MNHEY and CDR2 is SMNVEV (reference sequence). This CDR3 reads CASSLGGNTEAFF. CDR3 nucleotides: TGTGCCAGCAGTTTAGGAGGGAACACTGAAGCTTTCTTT.

This clone occurred a few times. This chain joins TRBV4-1 and TRBJ1-1, with D perhaps TRBD1 (5 bases). Germline V gene sequence: CDR1 MGHRA, CDR2 YSYEKL. The CDR3 is 14 residues long. V was clipped by 0 bases and J by 3 bases, with 8 bases between them. CDR3 amino acids: CASSQDWGDTEAFF. Here the CDR3 DNA reads TGCGCCAGCAGCCAAGATTGGGGGGACACTGAAGCTTTCTTT.

The CDR3 here is CASSRDTTYEQYF. The CDR3 DNA reads TGTGCCAGCAGCCGGGACACTACCTACGAGCAGTACTTC. The rearrangement links TRBV2 to TRBJ2-7; D is perhaps TRBD1 (6 bases). The V gene lost 6 bases and the J gene lost 2 bases, with 11 bases spanning the gap. In germline, CDR1 is SNHLY, CDR2 FYNNEI. CDR3 length: 13 amino acids.

This chain links TRBV2 with TRBJ2-7; the D is unclear. CDR1 and CDR2 from the germline V gene are SNHLY and FYNNEI. The CDR3 length is 13 residues. Between the trimmed V and J ends, which lost 5 bases and 3 bases, there was a span of 11 bases. The CDR3 loop is CASSSLDDYEQYF. In DNA, the CDR3 is TGTGCCAGCAGTTCCTTAGATGACTACGAGCAGTACTTC.

The chain employs TRBV28 and TRBJ1-2; TRBD1 might be the D (5 bases). The V and J ends lost 2 bases and 2 bases respectively, with 12 bases between them. This CDR3 comprises 15 residues. Per the germline V gene, CDR1 is MDHEN and CDR2 is SYDVKM. The CDR3 protein is CASSLISRDNYGYTF. The CDR3 DNA is TGTGCCAGCAGTTTAATTTCGCGGGACAACTATGGCTACACCTTC.

The table lists this clone with a few counts. The DNA of the CDR3 is TGTGCCAGCTCACCAGCGACAGGGGGCTTCTACGAGCAGTACTTC. Residues: CASSPATGGFYEQYF. The J gene is TRBJ2-7, the V gene TRBV18, with 10 bases identical to TRBD1. V trimming: 2 bases; J trimming: 3 bases; junction bases outside the gene matches: 4. Per the germline V gene, CDR1 is KGHSH and CDR2 is LQKENI. The CDR3 length is 15 residues.

The chain employs TRBV4-2 and TRBJ1-1, with TRBD1 as a possible D gene (5 bases). In germline, CDR1 is LGHNA, CDR2 YNFKEQ. Trimming cost V 4 bases and J 4 bases, with 13 bases left between them. This CDR3 region has 14 residues. The CDR3 protein is CASSRPDGGTEAFF. Written as DNA, the CDR3 is TGTGCCAGCAGCCGGCCGGACGGGGGCACTGAAGCTTTCTTT.